These T cell receptor beta chains were read from a single sample in a study of T cell responses to AZD1222 COVID-19 vaccine. Only in-frame clones appear in the TCRdb table, and some are missing; sequencing was by immunoSEQ multiplex PCR. Of around 130,000 clones listed, 80% to 90% are singletons. This sample comprised peripheral blood, obtained 28 days after the second AZD1222 dose. The receptors were gathered from an adult who received the AZD1222 COVID-19 vaccine. Each CDR3 is given with its conserved first and last residue. The D gene is left open where the match is weak. Clone size appears in some rows only: once, few, many, or a class for an expanded clone.

clone_size: once
d_call: NA
v_call: TRBV19
j_call: TRBJ1-5
cdr3_aa: CASSIDGGNNQPQHF
cdr3_nt: TGTGCCAGTAGTATAGACGGAGGGAACAATCAGCCCCAGCATTTT

clone_size: NA
d_call: NA
v_call: TRBV4-2
j_call: TRBJ1-1
cdr3_aa: CASSQVGIGEGEAFF
cdr3_nt: TGTGCCAGCAGCCAGGTAGGGATCGGGGAAGGTGAAGCTTTCTTT

clone_size: NA
d_call: NA
v_call: TRBV25-1
j_call: TRBJ1-2
cdr3_aa: CASSEAQGHYGYTF
cdr3_nt: TGTGCCAGCAGTGAAGCACAGGGACACTATGGCTACACCTTC

clone_size: NA
d_call: NA
v_call: TRBV7-2
j_call: TRBJ1-1
cdr3_aa: CASSTFVDTEAFF
cdr3_nt: TGTGCCAGCAGCACCTTTGTGGACACTGAAGCTTTCTTT

clone_size: NA
d_call: NA
v_call: TRBV19
j_call: TRBJ1-4
cdr3_aa: CASSIGKNLNLKLFF
cdr3_nt: TGTGCCAGTAGTATCGGAAAAAACCTGAACTTAAAACTGTTTTTT

clone_size: NA
d_call: NA
v_call: TRBV3-1/TRBV3-2
j_call: TRBJ2-5
cdr3_aa: CASSHRGQETQYF
cdr3_nt: TGTGCCAGCAGCCACCGGGGGCAAGAGACCCAGTACTTC

clone_size: NA
d_call: NA
v_call: TRBV2
j_call: TRBJ1-2
cdr3_aa: CASHPTGSNYGYTF
cdr3_nt: TGTGCCAGCCACCCCACGGGGTCAAACTATGGCTACACCTTC

clone_size: once
d_call: NA
v_call: TRBV18
j_call: TRBJ2-2
cdr3_aa: CASSPSSWTGELFF
cdr3_nt: TGTGCCAGCTCACCAAGCTCGTGGACCGGGGAGCTGTTTTTT

clone_size: NA
d_call: TRBD1
v_call: TRBV7-8
j_call: TRBJ2-7
cdr3_aa: CASSLVVQGFYEQYF
cdr3_nt: TGTGCCAGCAGCTTAGTCGTACAGGGGTTCTACGAGCAGTACTTC

clone_size: NA
d_call: NA
v_call: TRBV10-3
j_call: TRBJ1-1
cdr3_aa: CAISHIAGQGSEAFF
cdr3_nt: TGTGCCATCAGTCATATTGCGGGGCAGGGGTCTGAAGCTTTCTTT